Listed below are T cell receptor beta chains from one sample, sequenced in a study of shared clonotypes between healthy human individuals. The table came from immunoSEQ multiplex PCR; TCRdb's copy has only in-frame clones and leaves some out. The data contain some 2,100,000 clones, approximately 96% of them singletons. What was sequenced was naive CD4+ T cells sorted from blood. These receptors all come from a man in his late teens or twenties in good health. Each CDR3 is given with its conserved first and last residue. Fields, in order: J gene, V gene, clone size, D gene, CDR3 DNA, CDR3 protein. A D gene is named only where the DNA matches it firmly. Clone size appears in some rows only: once, few, many, or a class for an expanded clone.

J gene: TRBJ2-7
V gene: TRBV2
clone size: -
D gene: TRBD2
CDR3 DNA: TGTGCCAGCAACCTTGGGACTAGCGGGACCTACGAGCAGTACTTC
CDR3 protein: CASNLGTSGTYEQYF

J gene: TRBJ2-1
V gene: TRBV5-6
clone size: -
D gene: TRBD2
CDR3 DNA: TGTGCCAGCAGCGGAACTAGCGGTTTGACCTCCTACAATGAGCAGTTCTTC
CDR3 protein: CASSGTSGLTSYNEQFF

J gene: TRBJ2-7
V gene: TRBV7-9
clone size: -
D gene: -
CDR3 DNA: TGTGCCAGCAGCTTAGGGGTAGGCGCTGGCTACGAGCAGTACTTC
CDR3 protein: CASSLGVGAGYEQYF

J gene: TRBJ2-1
V gene: TRBV14
clone size: -
D gene: -
CDR3 DNA: TGTGCCAGCAGCCAATTTACGGGGGCCTACAATGAGCAGTTCTTC
CDR3 protein: CASSQFTGAYNEQFF

J gene: TRBJ1-6
V gene: TRBV5-6
clone size: -
D gene: -
CDR3 DNA: TGTGCCAGCAGCCCGCGTCACCCTAATTCACCCCTCCACTTT
CDR3 protein: CASSPRHPNSPLHF

J gene: TRBJ2-7
V gene: TRBV29-1
clone size: -
D gene: -
CDR3 DNA: TGCAGCGTATACAGGGGACTAGATCATTACGAGCAGTACTTC
CDR3 protein: CSVYRGLDHYEQYF

J gene: TRBJ2-7
V gene: TRBV7-2
clone size: -
D gene: TRBD1
CDR3 DNA: TGTGCCAGCAGCTCACTGGACAGGGGGGAAAGCTCCTACGAGCAGTACTTC
CDR3 protein: CASSSLDRGESSYEQYF

J gene: TRBJ2-5
V gene: TRBV4-1
clone size: -
D gene: TRBD2
CDR3 DNA: TGCGCCAGCAGCCCGGGACTAGCGGGGGGGGCGTACCAAGAGACCCAGTACTTC
CDR3 protein: CASSPGLAGGAYQETQYF

J gene: TRBJ2-7
V gene: TRBV6-5
clone size: -
D gene: -
CDR3 DNA: TGTGCCAGCAGTTACCTGTCAGGTGCCTACGAGCAGTACTTC
CDR3 protein: CASSYLSGAYEQYF

J gene: TRBJ2-7
V gene: TRBV13
clone size: -
D gene: -
CDR3 DNA: TGTGCCAGCAGCTTAGTAGCGGAGGAGAACGAGCAGTACTTC
CDR3 protein: CASSLVAEENEQYF

J gene: TRBJ2-7
V gene: TRBV4-1
clone size: -
D gene: -
CDR3 DNA: TGCGCCTCAGCAGTAGGTGGCAGCCCCTCCTACGAGCAGTACTTC
CDR3 protein: CASAVGGSPSYEQYF

J gene: TRBJ2-2
V gene: TRBV5-5
clone size: -
D gene: TRBD2
CDR3 DNA: TGTGCCAGCACAAGTAGCGGGACGAACACCGGGGAGCTGTTTTTT
CDR3 protein: CASTSSGTNTGELFF

J gene: TRBJ1-5
V gene: TRBV2
clone size: -
D gene: -
CDR3 DNA: TGTGCCAGCAGTGAAGGAGAGCTTCAGCCCCAGCATTTT
CDR3 protein: CASSEGELQPQHF

J gene: TRBJ2-3
V gene: TRBV27
clone size: -
D gene: -
CDR3 DNA: TGTGCCTCGCATCTTTGGGGGACAGATACGCAGTATTTT
CDR3 protein: CASHLWGTDTQYF

J gene: TRBJ2-1
V gene: TRBV9
clone size: -
D gene: TRBD2
CDR3 DNA: TGTGCCAGCAGCGTAGAAACTAGCGGGAGCTTCAATGAGCAGTTCTTC
CDR3 protein: CASSVETSGSFNEQFF

J gene: TRBJ2-1
V gene: TRBV18
clone size: -
D gene: TRBD1
CDR3 DNA: TGTGCCAGCTCACCACCGGTCAGGGGGATATCCTACAATGAGCAGTTCTTC
CDR3 protein: CASSPPVRGISYNEQFF

J gene: TRBJ2-7
V gene: TRBV19
clone size: -
D gene: TRBD1
CDR3 DNA: TGTGCCAGTAGTATCCAGGGGGCCTACGAGCAGTACTTC
CDR3 protein: CASSIQGAYEQYF

J gene: TRBJ2-5
V gene: TRBV6-5
clone size: -
D gene: -
CDR3 DNA: TGTGCCAGCAGCTCCTCGAGACTCGGCGAAGAGACCCAGTACTTC
CDR3 protein: CASSSSRLGEETQYF

J gene: TRBJ1-1
V gene: TRBV6-5
clone size: -
D gene: TRBD1
CDR3 DNA: TGTGCCAGCAGTTACTCGACAGGGGCAATGAACACTGAAGCTTTCTTT
CDR3 protein: CASSYSTGAMNTEAFF

J gene: TRBJ2-7
V gene: TRBV7-2
clone size: once
D gene: TRBD2
CDR3 DNA: TGTGCCAGCAGCGGATCCGGGACTAGCGGGTCTTGGGGGGCCTACGAGCAGTACTTC
CDR3 protein: CASSGSGTSGSWGAYEQYF

J gene: TRBJ2-7
V gene: TRBV30
clone size: -
D gene: -
CDR3 DNA: TGTGCCTGGAGGGGGGGAGCAGACGAGCAGTACTTC
CDR3 protein: CAWRGGADEQYF

J gene: TRBJ2-1
V gene: TRBV7-9
clone size: -
D gene: TRBD1
CDR3 DNA: TGTGCCAGCAGCCGTGACAGGGGGCTCTGGAATGAGCAGTTCTTC
CDR3 protein: CASSRDRGLWNEQFF

J gene: TRBJ1-5
V gene: TRBV11-2
clone size: -
D gene: -
CDR3 DNA: TGTGCCAGCAGCTTGGGGGATTACGGCAATCAGCCCCAGCATTTT
CDR3 protein: CASSLGDYGNQPQHF

J gene: TRBJ2-3
V gene: TRBV18
clone size: -
D gene: TRBD1
CDR3 DNA: TGTGCCAGCTCACCACCGATGGGACAGGTCACAGATACGCAGTATTTT
CDR3 protein: CASSPPMGQVTDTQYF

J gene: TRBJ1-6
V gene: TRBV6-1
clone size: -
D gene: TRBD1
CDR3 DNA: TGTGCCGGTACAGGGGCCTATAATTCACCCCTCCACTTT
CDR3 protein: CAGTGAYNSPLHF

J gene: TRBJ1-1
V gene: TRBV18
clone size: -
D gene: -
CDR3 DNA: TGTGCCAGCTCACCAACACAGAGCCTCACTGAAGCTTTCTTT
CDR3 protein: CASSPTQSLTEAFF

J gene: TRBJ1-5
V gene: TRBV30
clone size: few
D gene: -
CDR3 DNA: TGTGCCTGGAGTGTAGGGGGGGATCAGCCCCAGCATTTT
CDR3 protein: CAWSVGGDQPQHF

J gene: TRBJ2-7
V gene: TRBV25-1
clone size: -
D gene: -
CDR3 DNA: TGTGCCAGCACTGGGAACCCCTACGAGCAGTACTTC
CDR3 protein: CASTGNPYEQYF

J gene: TRBJ2-5
V gene: TRBV10-2
clone size: -
D gene: TRBD2
CDR3 DNA: TGCGCCAGCAGTGAGTCAAGCGGGAGATCAGAGACCCAGTACTTC
CDR3 protein: CASSESSGRSETQYF

J gene: TRBJ2-7
V gene: TRBV14
clone size: -
D gene: -
CDR3 DNA: TGTGCCAGCAGCTTAGCAGGGGCCCAAGCCTACGAGCAGTACTTC
CDR3 protein: CASSLAGAQAYEQYF

J gene: TRBJ1-6
V gene: TRBV6-5
clone size: -
D gene: -
CDR3 DNA: TGTGCCAGCAGTAGGACGAAAAACAATTCACCCCTCCACTTT
CDR3 protein: CASSRTKNNSPLHF

J gene: TRBJ2-3
V gene: TRBV5-1
clone size: -
D gene: TRBD1
CDR3 DNA: TGCGCCAGCAGCATAGGACAGGGAGGTCCAGATACGCAGTATTTT
CDR3 protein: CASSIGQGGPDTQYF

J gene: TRBJ2-3
V gene: TRBV25-1
clone size: -
D gene: TRBD2
CDR3 DNA: TGTGCCAGCAGTCTCGGGAGGCCAAGCACAGATACGCAGTATTTT
CDR3 protein: CASSLGRPSTDTQYF

J gene: TRBJ2-2
V gene: TRBV5-4
clone size: -
D gene: TRBD1
CDR3 DNA: TGTGCCAGCAGACGGACAGGGGGCGCTACCGGGGAGCTGTTTTTT
CDR3 protein: CASRRTGGATGELFF

J gene: TRBJ2-1
V gene: TRBV10-1
clone size: -
D gene: -
CDR3 DNA: TGCGCCAGCGGCGGATCCTACAATGAGCAGTTCTTC
CDR3 protein: CASGGSYNEQFF

J gene: TRBJ1-2
V gene: TRBV19
clone size: once
D gene: -
CDR3 DNA: TGTGCCAGTAGCAGGGAGCTCTATGGCTACACCTTC
CDR3 protein: CASSRELYGYTF